This entry lists 10 T cell receptor beta chains sequenced from one sample in a study of low-dose radiotherapy and immunotherapy resistance in tumors. The time point here: after trial treatment. Specified treatment: LDRT plus nivolumab, ipilimumab, low-dose cyclophosphamide and aspirin (RACIN trial). First-strand cDNA relied on TRAV- and TRBV-specific primers spanning alpha and beta chains. TCRs were amplified for about 18 PCR cycles with a constant-region primer and V-primer adapter. TCRdb reanalysed the reads using MiXCR and keeps one entry per CDR3 protein. The sample lists some 100,000 distinct CDR3 sequences, less than 25% occurring once. The material was PBMCs, obtained after low-dose radiotherapy plus immunotherapy. The receptors originated from a male donor with prostate cancer.

Ten or more counts support this clonotype. The rearrangement links TRBV5-1 to TRBJ1-1; 7 positions match TRBD1. Per germline, CDR1 SGHRS and CDR2 YFSETQ. The CDR3 sequence is 14 residues long. Losses at the gene ends were 1 base for V and 1 base for J; bases not matched to a gene: 1. In nucleotides, the CDR3 is TGCGCCAGCAGCTTGACAGGGGCGAACACTGAAGCTTTCTTT. It is translated as CASSLTGANTEAFF.

This clonotype was seen at least ten times. The chain joins TRBV20-1 to TRBJ2-2; D remains ambiguous. Germline assignment: CDR1 DFQATT and CDR2 SNEGSKA (reference sequence). The CDR3 has 12 amino acids. Trimming took 0 bases from V and 6 from J, leaving 5 bases between them. CDR3 region: CSARDSPGELFF. The CDR3 bases are TGCAGTGCTAGAGACTCTCCCGGGGAGCTGTTTTTT.

This clonotype was observed a few times. This chain uses TRBV2 with TRBJ1-5; D gene uncertain. With 7 bases removed from V and 3 bases from J, the gap between germline ends came to 16 bases. The CDR3 spans 15 residues. The germline CDR1 and CDR2 sequences are SNHLY and FYNNEI. The DNA for the CDR3 is TGTGCCAGCAACCCAGGACTGGCAATCAATCAGCCCCAGCATTTT. Encoded protein: CASNPGLAINQPQHF.

The chain links TRBV7-2 to TRBJ2-5; D is uncertain. V dropped 2 bases and J dropped 4 bases, with 8 bases sitting between them. The CDR3 consists of 13 residues. Per germline, CDR1 SGHTA and CDR2 FQGNSA. Here the CDR3 reads CASSLRFGETQYF. As DNA, the CDR3 is TGTGCCAGCAGCTTAAGGTTTGGAGAGACCCAGTACTTC.

This clonotype was observed many times. The chain carries TRBV29-1 and TRBJ2-3; 10 bases align to TRBD2. CDR3 length: 17 residues. The V and J ends lost 6 bases and 0 bases, in that order; junction bases with no gene match: 12. Germline V gene data show CDR1 as SQVTM and CDR2 as ANQGSEA. CDR3 sequence (DNA): TGCAGCGTAGGGGGACTAGCGCGGGTGGGGAGCACAGATACGCAGTATTTT. Protein sequence: CSVGGLARVGSTDTQYF.

This clonotype was seen ten or more times. The V call is TRBV7-9, the J call TRBJ2-2; D is tentatively TRBD1 or TRBD2 (5 bases each). The length of the CDR3 is 16 residues. V lost 5 bases and J lost 1, with 14 bases in between. Germline V gene data show CDR1 as SEHNR and CDR2 as FQNEAQ (reference sequence). CDR3 in amino acids: CASSGSGRENTGELFF. In DNA, the CDR3 is TGTGCCAGCAGCGGATCGGGACGCGAGAACACCGGGGAGCTGTTTTTT.

The chain is built from TRBV13 and TRBJ2-1; perhaps D is TRBD1 or TRBD2 (7 bases each). The V end lost 6 bases, the J end lost 9 bases, and 18 bases lay between the germline ends. The CDR3 runs 14 residues. Germline V gene lookup returns CDR1 PRHDT and CDR2 FYEKMQ (reference sequence). Here the CDR3 reads CASSDSGGGFEQFF. The DNA for the CDR3 is TGTGCCAGCAGTGATTCAGGGGGGGGCTTTGAGCAGTTCTTC.

Of note for this clonotype: A much bigger clone sits one base away, suggesting this may be a read error. The chain joins TRBV6-2 or TRBV6-3 to TRBJ2-7, with 9 bases identical to TRBD2. This CDR3 is 16 amino acids long. The ends lost 10 bases at V and 0 bases at J; junction bases unmatched: 13. Per germline, CDR1 MNHEY and CDR2 SVGEGT. The CDR3 DNA sequence: TGTGCCACCAGCCAGAGCGGGGGGTTTAGCTCCTACGAGCAGTACTTC. It codes for CATSQSGGFSSYEQYF.

V gene TRBV9 combines with J gene TRBJ2-3; a possible D gene is TRBD1 (6 bases). Trimming left V 3 bases short and J 2 bases short, with 13 bases between. Germline V CDR1 and CDR2: SGDLS, YYNGEE. The CDR3 length is 15 residues. The CDR3 loop reads CASSAGGIYTDTQYF. The CDR3 bases are TGTGCCAGCAGCGCTGGGGGCATCTACACAGATACGCAGTATTTT. The full variable domain, its missing parts supplied by reference TRBV9 and TRBJ2-3, is DSGVTQTPKHLITATGQRVTLRCSPRSGDLSVYWYQQSLDQGLQFLIQYYNGEERAKGNILERFSAQQFPDLHSELNLSSLELGDSALYFCASSAGGIYTDTQYFGPGTRLTVL.

Comment on this clonotype: At one end the junction does not follow the germline gene, possibly because of a read error. The rearrangement links TRBV7-3 to TRBJ2-1, with TRBD1 matching over 7 bases. Germline lookup yields CDR1 SGHTA and CDR2 FQGTGA. The CDR3 sequence is 15 residues long. CDR3 sequence (DNA): TGTACCAGCAGCACAACAGGGGCGGGTTTCGATGGGCAGTTCTTC. As protein: CTSSTTGAGFDGQFF. Together with reference TRBV7-3 and TRBJ2-1, the CDR3 gives the full variable domain: GAGVSQTPSNKVTEKGKYVELRCDPISGHTALYWYRQSLGQGPEFLIYFQGTGAADDSGLPNDRFFAVRPEGSVSTLKIQRTERGDSAVYLCTSSTTGAGFDGQFFGPGTRLTVL.